The T cell receptor beta chain under discussion was sequenced for a study of blood T cell repertoires in COVID-19. Study-wide background: Donors in the United States, Italy and Spain gave samples during acute or convalescent COVID-19. From T cells, B-cell-depleted T cells, or PBMCs came the material, which was cDNA or gDNA.

Original analysis: Cell counts per sample came from amplifying reference gene primers. Assay used: immunoSEQ multiplex PCR; TCRdb lists only in-frame clones, some missing. V, J and clone size were drawn from that table, and D and trimming were deduced from the DNA. In the table there are more than 150,000 clones, about 89% of which are singletons. Trimming removed 7 bases at V and 8 bases at J, with 8 bases between. CDR1 and CDR2 (germline): MNHEY, SVGAGI. The CDR3 contains 10 residues. The gene calls are TRBV6-5 and TRBJ1-2, with D unclear. This TCR came from a man aged 55 to 70 with acute or convalescent COVID-19. What was sequenced was peripheral blood. The CDR3 spells CASKVEGYTF. Here the CDR3 DNA reads TGTGCCAGCAAAGTGGAGGGCTACACCTTC.